Presented here are 2 T cell receptor beta chains from one specimen sequenced in a study of T-cell memory formation after mild COVID-19. From the 5' RACE reads, TCRdb called clonotypes with MiXCR, one entry per CDR3 protein. The sample carries some 100,000 distinct CDR3 sequences, 11% recorded once. Sequenced sample: PBMCs or a T cell subset sorted from them (not recorded which). The receptor source for this set is a man between 18 and 35 years old who had mild COVID-19 (a few samples of this study predate the infection). Cell type and time point are not known.

The rearrangement links TRBV28 to TRBJ2-7, with 10 nucleotides matching TRBD1. The CDR3 runs 17 residues. J lost 3 bases, V lost 6 bases, and 14 bases had no gene match. CDR1 MDHEN and CDR2 SYDVKM come from the germline V gene. The chain's CDR3 is CASSPIGDRGPFYEQYV. In DNA, the CDR3 is TGTGCCAGCAGCCCAATCGGGGACAGGGGACCATTCTACGAGCAGTACGTC.

This clonotype was seen only a few times. This chain connects TRBV12-3 or TRBV12-4 to TRBJ1-1, with 7 bases aligning to TRBD1. V shed 4 bases and J 2 bases; nucleotides not matched to a gene: 4. This CDR3 is 14 amino acids long. The CDR3 bases are TGTGCCAGCAGTTCCGGGACAGACAACACTGAAGCTTTCTTT. It encodes CASSSGTDNTEAFF.